These 12 T cell receptor beta chains were all obtained from the same sample, sequenced in a study of cytomegalovirus exposure and HLA in healthy donors. The PCR had 60 Vbeta and 13 Jbeta primers. Profiling relied on immunoSEQ multiplex PCR, and the TCRdb table lists in-frame clones only, not all of them. The sample includes about 160,000 clones, almost 85% of them seen just once. Input material: PBMCs. These receptors were obtained from a man aged 25-45 years in good health and CMV-seronegative.

The rearrangement links TRBV11-2 to TRBJ1-1, with D tentatively TRBD1 (6 bases). Germline V lookup: CDR1 SGHAT, CDR2 FQNNGV. This CDR3 spans 14 amino acids. V lost 5 bases, J lost 3 bases, and 13 bases lay in between. The CDR3 nucleotides are TGTGCCAGCAGCCCAAGGGGGTGGGACACTGAAGCTTTCTTT. This sequence encodes CASSPRGWDTEAFF.

The gene calls are TRBV6-1 and TRBJ1-5, with D possibly being TRBD1 (6 bases). CDR3 length equals 15 residues. V lost 2 bases to trimming and J lost 6 bases, with 14 bases between them. The germline V gene has CDR1 MNHNS and CDR2 SASEGT. The CDR3 loop reads CASSELSGAGQPQHF. The CDR3 DNA is TGTGCCAGCAGTGAACTGTCAGGGGCTGGTCAGCCCCAGCATTTT.

V gene TRBV9 combines with J gene TRBJ2-1; 8 bases match TRBD1. The length of the CDR3 is 16 residues. In germline, CDR1 is SGDLS, CDR2 YYNGEE. The V segment lost 0 bases and the J segment 4 bases; nucleotides outside the gene matches: 6. The CDR3 bases are TGTGCCAGCAGCGTAGGGTCGGACAGGGTTTACAATGAGCAGTTCTTC. Translation: CASSVGSDRVYNEQFF.

The chain joins TRBV30 to TRBJ2-5; a possible D gene is TRBD1 (6 bases). Trimming took off 4 bases at V and 2 bases at J, with 11 bases between the two ends. Germline lookup yields CDR1 GTSNPN and CDR2 SVGIG (reference sequence). CDR3 size: 13 residues. CDR3 residues: CAWNGQPQETQYF. The CDR3 DNA reads as TGTGCCTGGAACGGACAGCCACAAGAGACCCAGTACTTC. Drawing the rest from reference TRBV30 and TRBJ2-5, the complete variable domain is SQTIHQWPATLVQPVGSPLSLECTVEGTSNPNLYWYRQAAGRGLQLLFYSVGIGQISSEVPQNLSASRPQDRQFILSSKKLLLSDSGFYLCAWNGQPQETQYFGPGTRLLVL.

Turning to this clone: The junction departs from the called germline gene at one end, perhaps through a read error. The CDR3 sequence: CASSLGGGNEQYF. DNA for the CDR3: TGTGCTAGCAGCTTAGGGGGGGGTAACGAGCAGTACTTC. The chain combines TRBV7-7 with TRBJ2-7; D may be TRBD2 (7 bases). The germline CDR1 and CDR2 sequences are SSHAT and FNYEAQ (reference sequence). The length of the CDR3 is 13 residues.

V gene TRBV1 combines with J gene TRBJ2-7; the D call TRBD1 from the table was never checked on the DNA. TRBV1 is tagged as a pseudogene. This CDR3 contains 17 residues. The CDR3 loop reads CTSSQDFRDNSSYEQYF. In nucleotides, the CDR3 is TGCACCAGCAGCCAAGACTTTCGGGACAACAGCTCCTACGAGCAGTACTTC.

The J gene is TRBJ2-3, the V gene TRBV5-6; tentatively, D is TRBD1 (6 bases). The germline CDR1 and CDR2 sequences are SGHDT and YYEEEE. This CDR3 has 16 amino acids. V was shortened by 4 bases and J by 0 bases, with 15 bases between the two germline ends. CDR3 sequence: CASSVTGTLSTDTQYF. CDR3 bases: TGTGCCAGCAGCGTAACCGGGACACTTAGCACAGATACGCAGTATTTT.

The genes are TRBV9 and TRBJ1-1; tentative D call: TRBD1 (6 bases). Germline V gene data show CDR1 as SGDLS and CDR2 as YYNGEE. The length of the CDR3 is 15 residues. V was pared by 3 bases and J by 1 base, with 13 bases between. This CDR3 is CASSAYRVGNTEAFF. Written as DNA, the CDR3 is TGTGCCAGCAGCGCATACAGGGTGGGGAACACTGAAGCTTTCTTT. Based on the CDR3 plus reference TRBV9 and TRBJ1-1, the full variable domain is DSGVTQTPKHLITATGQRVTLRCSPRSGDLSVYWYQQSLDQGLQFLIQYYNGEERAKGNILERFSAQQFPDLHSELNLSSLELGDSALYFCASSAYRVGNTEAFFGQGTRLTVV.

The chain joins TRBV28 to TRBJ1-2; D is unclear. The CDR3 extends over 14 amino acids. V was cut by 6 bases and J by 0 bases, with 11 bases left in between. Germline V gives CDR1 MDHEN, CDR2 SYDVKM. The CDR3 DNA follows: TGTGCCAGCAGCTCCGGTCGGGCTAACTATGGCTACACCTTC. Encoded protein: CASSSGRANYGYTF.

This clone appeared once. The V call is TRBV28, the J call TRBJ2-5; no firm D call. The J call may not be correct, given that the DNA end is closer to TRBJ2-7. This CDR3 contains 13 residues. The germline V gene encodes CDR1 MDHEN and CDR2 SYDVKM. The CDR3, as DNA: TGTGCCAGCAGACTCACCGGCAACTACGAGCAGTACTTC. It encodes CASRLTGNYEQYF.

The chain recombines TRBV6-4 with TRBJ1-1; D is ambiguous. Between the trimmed V and J ends, which lost 0 bases and 2 bases, there was a span of 10 bases. The CDR3 covers 15 residues. Germline V lookup: CDR1 MRHNA, CDR2 SNTAGT. The CDR3 nucleotides are TGTGCCAGCAGTGACTCGATGGAGGGAAACACTGAAGCTTTCTTT. Translating gives CASSDSMEGNTEAFF.

This chain uses TRBV5-4 with TRBJ2-3, with 8 positions matching TRBD1. CDR3 length: 16 amino acids. Germline V gene lookup returns CDR1 SGHNT and CDR2 YYREEE (reference sequence). The J segment lost 2 bases and the V segment lost 4 bases, leaving 9 bases of the junction unmatched. CDR3 bases: TGTGCCAGCAGCCTACAGGGGGTTAGGACCACAGATACGCAGTATTTT. Its protein product is CASSLQGVRTTDTQYF.